The rows below give T cell receptor beta chains drawn from one sample of a study of vaccination effects on CD4 cells after COVID-19. This table comes from immunoSEQ multiplex PCR, and its TCRdb copy is limited to in-frame clones, with some not included. This table has tens of thousands of clones, around two thirds appearing once. The antigens for these receptors are not known. The input for sequencing was CD4+ T cells from PBMCs cultured with HCoV-229E spike peptides, taken before COVID-19 vaccination. These receptors were obtained from a human donor who received a COVID-19 vaccine. Each CDR3 is given with its conserved first and last residue. Fields, in order: J gene, D gene, V gene, clone size, CDR3 DNA, CDR3 protein. D genes are given only for firm matches. Clone size, where shown, is once, few, many, or a class for clones that have expanded.

>TRBJ2-3|-|TRBV18|-
TGTGCCAGCTCACCTGTCGGGGGGCCGGCCCCAGATACGCAGTATTTT
CASSPVGGPAPDTQYF
>TRBJ2-7|-|TRBV29-1|-
TGCAGCGTGGAACGGGGATCTGGGTCCTACGAGCAGTACTTC
CSVERGSGSYEQYF
>TRBJ1-6|-|TRBV2|few
TGTGCCAGCAGTCCCGGGCAGACTGGGAATTCACCCCTCCACTTT
CASSPGQTGNSPLHF
>TRBJ1-6|-|TRBV30|-
TGTGCCTGGAGTGTGGGTCAGGTCAATTCACCCCTCCACTTT
CAWSVGQVNSPLHF
>TRBJ2-7|-|TRBV10-3|-
TGTGCCACGGAAGGGGGTAGCGACGAGCAGTACTTC
CATEGGSDEQYF
>TRBJ2-4|TRBD1|TRBV24-1|-
TGTGCCACCAGCCTAGAGGGGGCCATTCAGTACTTC
CATSLEGAIQYF
>TRBJ1-5|-|TRBV6-5|few
TGTGCCAGCAGCCTAACGGGTGGGCCCCAGCATTTT
CASSLTGGPQHF
>TRBJ2-5|-|TRBV9|medium-sized
TGTGCCAGCAGCGGAATGCCGGAGACCCAGTACTTC
CASSGMPETQYF
>TRBJ1-4|TRBD1|TRBV7-8|-
TGTGCCAGCAGCTTAGGAGAGGGGGCGAGTGAAAAACTGTTTTTT
CASSLGEGASEKLFF
>TRBJ1-1|-|TRBV5-1|-
TGCGCCAGCAGCTCTGGATCCAACACTGAAGCTTTCTTT
CASSSGSNTEAFF
>TRBJ2-3|TRBD2|TRBV7-9|medium-sized
TGTGCCAGCAGCTGGGAGGGGCGGTCGCTCACAGATACGCAGTATTTT
CASSWEGRSLTDTQYF
>TRBJ2-1|TRBD2|TRBV4-2|-
TGTGCCAGCAGGAACCCCGGGACTAGCACCGCGGCTGAGCAGTTCTTC
CASRNPGTSTAAEQFF
>TRBJ2-7|TRBD2|TRBV6-5|-
TGTGCCAGCAGTTCACCCGGGACTAGCGGCTACGAGCAGTACTTC
CASSSPGTSGYEQYF
>TRBJ1-2|TRBD1|TRBV19|-
TGTGCCAGTAGCGGACAGGGCGACTATGGCTACACCTTC
CASSGQGDYGYTF
>TRBJ2-3|-|TRBV7-7|-
TGTGCCAGCAGCCCAGGCCGGACTGTCGCCACAGATACGCAGTATTTT
CASSPGRTVATDTQYF
>TRBJ2-1|TRBD2|TRBV10-2|-
TGCGCCAGCAGTCCGATAGCGGGGGGATACAATGAGCAGTTCTTC
CASSPIAGGYNEQFF
>TRBJ2-1|-|TRBV6-5|-
TGTGCCAGCAGTTACCCAGGTCGGGAGCAGTTCTTC
CASSYPGREQFF
>TRBJ2-1|-|TRBV12-3/TRBV12-4|-
TGTGCCAGCAGTCCGGGGAGGCTGAGCGAGCAGTTCTTC
CASSPGRLSEQFF
>TRBJ1-2|TRBD1|TRBV19|-
TGTGCCAGTACCCGAGGGGGCGCGGGGGGTGGCTACACCTTC
CASTRGGAGGGYTF
>TRBJ2-1|TRBD2|TRBV12-3/TRBV12-4|-
TGTGCCAGCAGCCGGACTAGTGAGGAGCAGTTCTTC
CASSRTSEEQFF
>TRBJ1-3|-|TRBV6-5|-
TGTGCCAGCAGTTACGGGTTCTCTGGAAACACCATATATTTT
CASSYGFSGNTIYF
>TRBJ2-7|TRBD2|TRBV9|-
TGTGCCAGCAGCGTTAGCGGGGGGGCTTTGATAAACGAGCAGTACTTC
CASSVSGGALINEQYF
>TRBJ2-5|-|TRBV3-1/TRBV3-2|-
TGTGCCAGCAGCCAGATGGGGGGGCCCCAAGAGACCCAGTACTTC
CASSQMGGPQETQYF
>TRBJ1-1|-|TRBV7-9|few
TGTGCCAGCAGGATTGGCGGAACTGTCACTGAAGCTTTCTTT
CASRIGGTVTEAFF
>TRBJ1-6|TRBD1|TRBV2|-
TGTGCCAGCAGTGTAGGTCTTTATGGGACAGGGCGAATGGATTCACCCCTCCACTTT
CASSVGLYGTGRMDSPLHF
>TRBJ1-2|-|TRBV20-1|-
TGCAGTGTTCGGGTCGGCTATGGCTACACCTTC
CSVRVGYGYTF
>TRBJ1-1|-|TRBV6-1|-
TGTGCCAGCAGTGAATGGGAGCGCGAAGCTTTCTTT
CASSEWEREAFF
>TRBJ1-5|TRBD1|TRBV27|-
TGTGCCAGCAGTTTAACAGGGGATCAGCCCCAGCATTTT
CASSLTGDQPQHF
>TRBJ2-7|-|TRBV9|-
TGTGCCAGCAGCAGGGACACCTACGAGCAGTACTTC
CASSRDTYEQYF
>TRBJ1-6|TRBD1|TRBV24-1|-
TGTGCCACCAGTGATCGCGTCAGGGACAGGGCTTCACCCCTCCACTTT
CATSDRVRDRASPLHF
>TRBJ2-5|-|TRBV29-1|few
TGCAGCGGGAGGACTAGGGGGGAGACCCAGTACTTC
CSGRTRGETQYF
>TRBJ1-4|-|TRBV9|-
TGTGCCAGCAGCGCTGGGTACTCCGAAGTTGAAAAACTGTTTTTT
CASSAGYSEVEKLFF
>TRBJ2-5|-|TRBV19|-
TGTGCCAGTAGTAGGATTAGCGGCCCGAAGGAGACCCAGTACTTC
CASSRISGPKETQYF
>TRBJ2-1|-|TRBV23-1|-
TGCGCCAGCACGTCAGGGGACTGCTACAATGAGCAGTTCTTC
CASTSGDCYNEQFF
>TRBJ2-7|-|TRBV18|-
TGTGCCAGCTCACCGATGGGTGGTTTCGAGCAGTACTTC
CASSPMGGFEQYF
>TRBJ1-2|TRBD1|TRBV24-1|-
TGTGCCATTGGGACAGGGTATGGCTACACCTTC
CAIGTGYGYTF
>TRBJ2-7|TRBD2|TRBV6-5|-
TGTGCCAGCAGACTAGCGGGCGGCTCCTACGAGCAGTACTTC
CASRLAGGSYEQYF
>TRBJ1-3|-|TRBV29-1|-
TGCAGCGTGATTTACACTGGAAACACCATATATTTT
CSVIYTGNTIYF
>TRBJ2-1|-|TRBV3-1/TRBV3-2|once
TGTGCCAGCAGCCTTCGTGGGGCTCCTGAGCAGTTCTTC
CASSLRGAPEQFF
>TRBJ1-2|TRBD1|TRBV6-2/TRBV6-3|few
TGTGCCAGCAGTCACCGGGACAGGGGTCACGGCTACACCTTC
CASSHRDRGHGYTF
>TRBJ1-2|TRBD1|TRBV20-1|-
TGCAGTGCTAGTAGAGGGGGCGCTGGCTATGGCTACACCTTC
CSASRGGAGYGYTF
>TRBJ2-7|TRBD1|TRBV2|-
TGTGCCAGCATCGGCTCCCGACAGGGGCCCTACGAGCAGTACTTC
CASIGSRQGPYEQYF
>TRBJ1-2|TRBD1|TRBV20-1|-
TGCAGTGCTAGTCAGGGGGCTGGCCTGGGTGGCTACACCTTC
CSASQGAGLGGYTF
>TRBJ1-1|-|TRBV14|-
TGTGCCAGCAGCCAAGATCGAATTGGAGCTTTCTTT
CASSQDRIGAFF
>TRBJ1-6|-|TRBV5-1|-
TGCGCCAGCAGCTTATCACTCCAGGGGTCCTATAATTCACCCCTCCACTTT
CASSLSLQGSYNSPLHF
>TRBJ1-5|-|TRBV5-1|-
TGCGCCAGCAGCCCGGGGGCCGATCAGCCCCAGCATTTT
CASSPGADQPQHF
>TRBJ2-5|TRBD1|TRBV19|-
TGTGCCACCCGGGACAGGGGGCGGGGAGAGACCCAGTACTTC
CATRDRGRGETQYF
>TRBJ2-7|-|TRBV3-1/TRBV3-2|-
TGTGCCAGCAGCCTTAGTTCTGCGGGTTACGAGCAGTACTTC
CASSLSSAGYEQYF
>TRBJ2-7|-|TRBV29-1|-
TGCAGCGTCCATCCCGTCGGGCCCGTCGAGAGTGAGCAGTACTTC
CSVHPVGPVESEQYF